One sample yielded the 25 T cell receptor beta chains listed below, sequenced in a study of spatial heterogeneity in lung cancer. The time point was: sample taken at primary tumor resection. Sequencing covered unsorted whole RNA taken from tumor, nontumor lung or frozen PBMC. MiXCR, applied by TCRdb to the 5' RACE reads, yields one record per CDR3 protein. The sample has tens of thousands of distinct CDR3 sequences; approximately 12% are singletons. Source: PBMCs, taken at surgery. The receptor source for this set is a male donor with early-stage non-small cell lung cancer.

V gene TRBV28 combines with J gene TRBJ1-5; D remains ambiguous. CDR3 length: 12 residues. Trimming left V 10 bases short and J 7 bases short, with 14 bases between. CDR1 and CDR2 (germline): MDHEN, SYDVKM. DNA of the CDR3: TGTGCCACCGATACTCGGGTGCAGCCCCAGCATTTT. This encodes CATDTRVQPQHF.

This clonotype was seen a handful of times. The CDR3 DNA sequence: TGTGCCACCAGCAGAGGAGGGAGCTATGGCTACACCTTC. Translation gives CATSRGGSYGYTF. V gene TRBV15 combines with J gene TRBJ1-2; D remains unclear. The ends were cut back, 1 base at V and 4 bases at J, with 7 bases in the middle. Germline V gene lookup returns CDR1 LNHNV and CDR2 YYDKDF (reference sequence). This CDR3 has 13 residues.

This clonotype has more than one count but fewer than ten. CDR3 amino acids: CASSKGGTRDNEQFF. The CDR3 nucleotides are TGTGCCAGTAGTAAGGGGGGAACAAGGGACAATGAGCAGTTCTTC. The chain links TRBV19 to TRBJ2-1, with D perhaps assigned TRBD1 or TRBD2 (6 bases each). Germline V gives CDR1 LNHDA, CDR2 SQIVND (reference sequence). V was shortened by 4 bases and J by 5 bases, with 15 bases between the two germline ends. The CDR3 spans 15 residues.

The rearrangement links TRBV20-1 to TRBJ2-2; 8 nucleotides line up with TRBD2. V shed 5 bases and J 3 bases; nucleotides not matched to a gene: 17. CDR1 is DFQATT and CDR2 is SNEGSKA in the germline V gene (reference sequence). The CDR3 length is 18 residues. CDR3 region: CSAERVAGSLGDTGELFF. The CDR3 nucleotides read TGCAGTGCTGAGAGGGTAGCGGGATCCCTCGGGGACACCGGGGAGCTGTTTTTT.

This clonotype was picked up many times. For the CDR3, the DNA is TGTGCCAGCAGCACTGGACAGGACGGACCCCAGCATTTT. Translating gives CASSTGQDGPQHF. The chain carries TRBV5-4 and TRBJ1-5, with 7 nucleotides matching TRBD1. V was clipped by 4 bases and J by 10 bases; unmatched bases: 8. This CDR3 contains 13 residues. CDR1 is SGHNT, CDR2 YYREEE, per germline (reference sequence).

The rearrangement uses TRBV4-3 and TRBJ1-1, with TRBD1 matching 8 bases. The V gene's germline CDR1 is LGHNA and CDR2 YSLEER. J was trimmed by 5 bases and V by 4 bases; bases with no gene match: 9. This CDR3 spans 15 amino acids. In DNA, the CDR3 is TGCGCCAGCAGCCCGTCGACAGGGGATCTGACTGAAGCTTTCTTT. It encodes CASSPSTGDLTEAFF.

The chain couples TRBV5-1 to TRBJ2-7, with a weak D call TRBD1 (7 bases). V was cut by 0 bases and J by 6 bases, with 13 bases left in between. CDR3 length: 14 residues. In germline, CDR1 is SGHRS, CDR2 YFSETQ. The CDR3 sequence is CASSLAQGEAEQYF. The CDR3 nucleotides read TGCGCCAGCAGCTTGGCTCAGGGGGAGGCCGAGCAGTACTTC. The full variable domain, rest sourced from reference TRBV5-1 and TRBJ2-7, is KAGVTQTPRYLIKTRGQQVTLSCSPISGHRSVSWYQQTPGQGLQFLFEYFSETQRNKGNFPGRFSGRQFSNSRSEMNVSTLELGDSALYLCASSLAQGEAEQYFGPGTRLTVT.

The genes are TRBV9 and TRBJ2-5, with D uncertain. Germline V lookup: CDR1 SGDLS, CDR2 YYNGEE. There are 12 residues in the CDR3. V lost 2 bases and J 5 bases, leaving 7 bases between the germline ends. In DNA, the CDR3 is TGTGCCAGCAGCGTTCCCTCCGAGACCCAGTACTTC. Translating it yields CASSVPSETQYF. Combining the CDR3 with reference TRBV9 and TRBJ2-5 gives the whole variable domain DSGVTQTPKHLITATGQRVTLRCSPRSGDLSVYWYQQSLDQGLQFLIQYYNGEERAKGNILERFSAQQFPDLHSELNLSSLELGDSALYFCASSVPSETQYFGPGTRLLVL.

In its sample, this clonotype was seen many times. The chain is built from TRBV6-5 and TRBJ2-7, with 8 positions matching TRBD1. Trimming removed 7 bases from V and 3 bases from J; junction bases left unmatched: 5. Germline values: CDR1 MNHEY, CDR2 SVGAGI. This CDR3 comprises 13 residues. The CDR3 region has the DNA TGTGCCAGCAAGGACAGGGCCAACTACGAGCAGTACTTC. It encodes CASKDRANYEQYF.

The J gene is TRBJ1-2, the V gene TRBV12-5; 7 bases match TRBD1. The junction had 10 bases not matched to a gene; V was cut back by 5 bases and J by 4 bases. CDR1 and CDR2 from the germline V gene are LGHNT and FRNRAP. The CDR3 length is 15 residues. In DNA form, the CDR3 reads TGTGCTAGTGGTATCCGGGACAGAACCCTCTATGGCTACACCTTC. This encodes CASGIRDRTLYGYTF. The full variable domain, in which reference TRBV12-5 and TRBJ1-2 provide the parts outside the CDR3, is DARVTQTPRHKVTEMGQEVTMRCQPILGHNTVFWYRQTMMQGLELLAYFRNRAPLDDSGMPKDRFSAEMPDATLATLKIQPSEPRDSAVYFCASGIRDRTLYGYTFGSGTRLTVV.

This clonotype was seen repeatedly, ten times or more. The chain uses TRBV27 and TRBJ2-7; D unresolved. This CDR3 spans 14 amino acids. V was cut by 0 bases and J by 6 bases, with 12 bases left in between. Germline CDR1 is MNHEY and CDR2 is SMNVEV (reference sequence). The CDR3 DNA is TGTGCCAGCAGTTTATCGACCACCCCTCGCGAGCAGTACTTC. Translated: CASSLSTTPREQYF.

The rearrangement links TRBV6-2 or TRBV6-3 to TRBJ2-7; 15 bases map to TRBD2. Germline trimming cut 7 bases from V and 0 bases from J; bases unmatched to any gene: 16. The CDR3 is 20 residues long. CDR1 MNHEY and CDR2 SVGEGT come from the germline V gene. For the CDR3, the DNA is TGTGCCAGCACCGAAATCGTCGGGACTAGCGGGGGGCCCTTCTCCTACGAGCAGTACTTC. Its translation: CASTEIVGTSGGPFSYEQYF.

Only a few counts were recorded for this clonotype. The chain employs TRBV7-2 and TRBJ2-7; 10 positions match TRBD2. Unmatched junction bases numbered 13, after V lost 2 bases and J lost 3 bases. The V gene's germline CDR1 is SGHTA and CDR2 FQGNSA. The CDR3 covers 18 residues. Here the CDR3 reads CASSLFTSGTVYSYEQYF. The DNA of the CDR3 is TGTGCCAGCAGCTTATTTACTAGCGGGACAGTATATAGCTACGAGCAGTACTTC.

This rearrangement joins TRBV19 to TRBJ2-3; 10 nucleotides agree with TRBD1. CDR1 and CDR2 from the germline V gene are LNHDA and SQIVND (reference sequence). The V segment lost 6 bases and the J segment 5 bases; nucleotides outside the gene matches: 8. This CDR3 has 15 amino acids. This CDR3 is CASSQGQGVIDTQYF. CDR3 coding DNA: TGTGCCAGTAGCCAAGGACAGGGGGTGATAGATACGCAGTATTTT.

The chain has TRBV20-1 and TRBJ2-2, with 12 bases matching TRBD2. The germline CDR1 and CDR2 sequences are DFQATT and SNEGSKA (reference sequence). CDR3 size: 16 residues. V lost 1 base, J lost 7 bases, and 7 bases stayed unmatched. CDR3 amino acids: CSARALAGGIGGELFF. The CDR3 region has the DNA TGCAGTGCTAGAGCTCTAGCGGGAGGGATCGGCGGGGAGCTGTTTTTT.

V usage is TRBV30 and J usage is TRBJ2-2, with a tentative D call TRBD2 (6 bases). V dropped 4 bases and J dropped 1 base, with 13 bases sitting between them. CDR1 and CDR2 from the germline V gene are GTSNPN and SVGIG (reference sequence). CDR3 length: 15 amino acids. CDR3 sequence: CAWKWRLGNTGELFF. The DNA for the CDR3 is TGTGCCTGGAAGTGGAGACTAGGGAACACCGGGGAGCTGTTTTTT.

The DNA of the CDR3 is TGTGCCAGCAGCCCCCTCCGGGCAGGGCAAGAGACCCAGTACTTC. It encodes CASSPLRAGQETQYF. The rearrangement links TRBV6-2 or TRBV6-3 to TRBJ2-5, with D maybe TRBD1 (5 bases). The V and J ends lost 6 bases and 2 bases respectively, with 16 bases between them. Germline CDR1 and CDR2: MNHEY and SVGEGT. The CDR3 spans 15 residues.

This clonotype was observed at least ten times. The rearrangement uses TRBV7-2 and TRBJ1-1; D is uncertain. V lost 1 base and J lost 1, with 10 bases in between. There are 15 residues in the CDR3. Germline CDR1 SGHTA, CDR2 FQGNSA. Here the CDR3 reads CASSLEPARNTEAFF. CDR3 nucleotides: TGTGCCAGCAGCTTAGAGCCGGCGCGGAACACTGAAGCTTTCTTT.

The rearrangement joins TRBV29-1 to TRBJ2-3; D gene unclear. Trimming removed 6 bases from V and 0 bases from J, with 4 bases in between. CDR1 and CDR2 from the germline V gene are SQVTM and ANQGSEA. The length of the CDR3 is 11 residues. The CDR3 reads CSVDSTDTQYF. DNA of the CDR3: TGCAGCGTAGACAGCACAGATACGCAGTATTTT.

This clonotype was seen a few times. V gene TRBV20-1 combines with J gene TRBJ2-7, with 10 positions matching TRBD2. The CDR3 contains 15 residues. Germline V lookup: CDR1 DFQATT, CDR2 SNEGSKA (reference sequence). Trimming took 0 bases from V and 4 from J; bases not matched to a gene: 6. The CDR3 bases are TGCAGTGCTAGAGAACCTAGCGGGAGATATTACGAGCAGTACTTC. Its protein product is CSAREPSGRYYEQYF.

This clonotype was picked up many times. The chain recombines TRBV4-1 with TRBJ2-5; 8 nucleotides line up with TRBD2. Germline values: CDR1 MGHRA, CDR2 YSYEKL. V gave up 1 base and J gave up 2 bases; unmatched junction bases: 3. This CDR3 has 15 amino acids. The CDR3: CASSQGRGAQETQYF. In DNA, the CDR3 is TGCGCCAGCAGCCAAGGGCGGGGGGCGCAAGAGACCCAGTACTTC.

This clonotype was recorded many times. The V call is TRBV29-1, the J call TRBJ2-7, with D perhaps TRBD1 (5 bases). V lost 3 bases to trimming and J lost 3 bases, with 9 bases between them. The CDR3 runs 12 residues. Germline CDR1 and CDR2: SQVTM and ANQGSEA. This CDR3 is CSVEGQGYEQYF. CDR3 in DNA: TGCAGCGTTGAGGGTCAGGGCTACGAGCAGTACTTC.

This clonotype came up a few times. This sequence joins TRBV28 and TRBJ2-7; TRBD2 is a possible D gene (7 bases). V gave up 8 bases and J gave up 0 bases, with 17 bases separating them. The CDR3 runs 15 residues. Germline CDR1 is MDHEN and CDR2 is SYDVKM. CDR3 coding DNA: TGTGCCAGCGCACCGGGGGGCTCCCTCTCCTACGAGCAGTACTTC. This translates into CASAPGGSLSYEQYF. The whole variable domain, filled in from reference TRBV28 and TRBJ2-7, reads DVKVTQSSRYLVKRTGEKVFLECVQDMDHENMFWYRQDPGLGLRLIYFSYDVKMKEKGDIPEGYSVSREKKERFSLILESASTNQTSMYLCASAPGGSLSYEQYFGPGTRLTVT.

The chain combines TRBV11-2 with TRBJ2-3, with TRBD2 matching over 9 bases. Germline lookup yields CDR1 SGHAT and CDR2 FQNNGV. V gave up 0 bases and J gave up 3 bases; unmatched junction bases: 1. The CDR3 totals 15 residues. The CDR3 DNA sequence: TGTGCCAGCAGCTTAGAGGCGGGAGGGACAGATACGCAGTATTTT. Its protein product is CASSLEAGGTDTQYF.

Many counts were recorded for this clonotype. The chain employs TRBV6-2 or TRBV6-3 and TRBJ2-1, with D perhaps matching TRBD1 (5 bases). The CDR3 length is 15 residues. CDR1 MNHEY and CDR2 SVGEGT come from the germline V gene. V dropped 4 bases and J dropped 6 bases, with 16 bases sitting between them. The CDR3 reads CASSLVGVSVNEQFF. The CDR3 nucleotides read TGTGCCAGCAGTTTGGTAGGGGTTTCTGTCAATGAGCAGTTCTTC.